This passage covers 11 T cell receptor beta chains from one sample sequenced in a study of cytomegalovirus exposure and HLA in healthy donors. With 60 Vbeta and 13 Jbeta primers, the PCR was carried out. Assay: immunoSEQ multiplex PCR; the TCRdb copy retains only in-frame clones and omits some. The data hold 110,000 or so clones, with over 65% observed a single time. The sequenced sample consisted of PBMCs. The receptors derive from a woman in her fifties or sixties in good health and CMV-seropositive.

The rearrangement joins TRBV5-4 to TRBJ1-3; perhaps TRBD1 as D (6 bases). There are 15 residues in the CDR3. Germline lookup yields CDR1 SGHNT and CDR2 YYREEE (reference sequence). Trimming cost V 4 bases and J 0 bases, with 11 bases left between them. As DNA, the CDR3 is TGTGCCAGCAGCCTAGAAGGGGGCTCTGGAAACACCATATATTTT. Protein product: CASSLEGGSGNTIYF.

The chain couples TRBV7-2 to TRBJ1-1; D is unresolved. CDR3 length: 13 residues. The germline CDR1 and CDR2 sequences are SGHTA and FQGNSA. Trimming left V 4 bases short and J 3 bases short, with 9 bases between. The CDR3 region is CASSSLRDTEAFF. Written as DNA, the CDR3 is TGTGCCAGCAGCTCCCTCCGAGACACTGAAGCTTTCTTT.

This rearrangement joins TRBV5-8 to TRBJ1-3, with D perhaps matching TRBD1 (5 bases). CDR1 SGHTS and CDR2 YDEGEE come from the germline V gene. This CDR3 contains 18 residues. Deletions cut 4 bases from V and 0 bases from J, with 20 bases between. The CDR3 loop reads CASSPWGGLTTSGNTIYF. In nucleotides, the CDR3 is TGTGCCAGCAGCCCCTGGGGGGGTTTGACCACCTCTGGAAACACCATATATTTT.

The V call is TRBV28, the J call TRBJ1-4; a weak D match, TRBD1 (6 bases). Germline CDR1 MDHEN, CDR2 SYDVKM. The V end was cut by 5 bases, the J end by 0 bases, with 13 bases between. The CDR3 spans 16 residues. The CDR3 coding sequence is TGTGCCAGCAGTAAACCCAACAGGGCAACTAATGAAAAACTGTTTTTT. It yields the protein CASSKPNRATNEKLFF.

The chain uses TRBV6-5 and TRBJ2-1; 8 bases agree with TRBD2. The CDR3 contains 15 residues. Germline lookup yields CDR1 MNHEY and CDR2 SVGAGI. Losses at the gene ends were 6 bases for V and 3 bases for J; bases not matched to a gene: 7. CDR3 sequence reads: CASRTTSGYYNEQFF. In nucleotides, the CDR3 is TGTGCCAGCAGGACCACTAGCGGATACTACAATGAGCAGTTCTTC.

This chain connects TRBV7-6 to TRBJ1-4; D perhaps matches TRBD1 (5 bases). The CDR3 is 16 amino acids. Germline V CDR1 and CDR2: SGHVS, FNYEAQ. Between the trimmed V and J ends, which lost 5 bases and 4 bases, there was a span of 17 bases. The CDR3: CASSPRGGTNNEKLFF. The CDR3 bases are TGTGCCAGCAGCCCTAGGGGAGGGACCAATAATGAAAAACTGTTTTTT.

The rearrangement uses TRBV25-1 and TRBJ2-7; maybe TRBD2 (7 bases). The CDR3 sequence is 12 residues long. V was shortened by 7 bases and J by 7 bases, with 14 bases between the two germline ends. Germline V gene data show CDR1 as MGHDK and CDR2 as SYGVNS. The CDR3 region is CASTKGGEEQYF. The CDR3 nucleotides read TGTGCCAGCACCAAAGGGGGGGAGGAGCAGTACTTC.

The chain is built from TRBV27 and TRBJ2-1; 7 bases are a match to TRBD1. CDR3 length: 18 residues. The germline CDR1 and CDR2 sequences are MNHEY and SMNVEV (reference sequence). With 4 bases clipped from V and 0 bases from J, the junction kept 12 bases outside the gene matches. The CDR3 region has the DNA TGTGCCAGCAGTTCCTGGACAGGTGGTGGACGCTCCTACAATGAGCAGTTCTTC. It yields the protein CASSSWTGGGRSYNEQFF.

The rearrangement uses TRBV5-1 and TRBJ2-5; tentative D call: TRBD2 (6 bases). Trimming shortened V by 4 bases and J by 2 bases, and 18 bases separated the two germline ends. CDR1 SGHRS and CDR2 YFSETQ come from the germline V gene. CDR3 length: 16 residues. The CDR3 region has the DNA TGCGCCAGCAGCCTGGCCCCTGGCGGGGCACAAGAGACCCAGTACTTC. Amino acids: CASSLAPGGAQETQYF.

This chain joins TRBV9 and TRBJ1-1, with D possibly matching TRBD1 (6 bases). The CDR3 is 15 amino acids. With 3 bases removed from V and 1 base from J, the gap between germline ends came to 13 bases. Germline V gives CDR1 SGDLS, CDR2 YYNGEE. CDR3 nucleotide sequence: TGTGCCAGCAGCGAGATAGGACAGCGGAACACTGAAGCTTTCTTT. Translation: CASSEIGQRNTEAFF.

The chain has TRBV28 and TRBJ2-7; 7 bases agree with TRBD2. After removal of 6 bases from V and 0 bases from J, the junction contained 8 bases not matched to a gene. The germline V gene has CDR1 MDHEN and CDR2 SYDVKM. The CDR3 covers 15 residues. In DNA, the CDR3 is TGTGCCAGCAGCCGAGCGGGACCCATCTCCTACGAGCAGTACTTC. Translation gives CASSRAGPISYEQYF.